This TCR beta chain was found in a study of Ad26.COV2.S vaccination and SARS-CoV-2 variants (dated by TCRdb to about 2021). For the study in its entirety: Donors in the vaccine arm were drawn from COV1001, a multicentre, randomized, double-blind, placebo-controlled phase I-IIa trial testing Ad26.COV2.S in healthy adults. Dosing of Ad26.COV2.S was intramuscular, at either 5x10^10 or 1x10^11 viral particles, delivered as one shot or as two shots spaced 56 days apart. Sequencing of the TCRbeta repertoire served to evaluate the specificity and breadth of SARS-CoV-2-reactive T cell receptors following Ad26.COV2.S vaccination. The TCR-sequenced set comprised around 30 samples: approximately 19 Ad26.COV2.S vaccine recipients, 5 placebo recipients and 8 SARS-CoV-2 convalescent individuals. Trial participants were randomized into five groups of five: low-dose or high-dose Ad26.COV2.S given once or twice, or placebo on both occasions. Investigators did not know the trial group allocation while performing experiments and assessing outcomes.

From cysteine to phenylalanine, the CDR3 is 15 amino acids long. Left in the record is the CDR3 DNA by itself, 45 bases read in frame from the first base. At the junction V is shortened by 3 bases and J by 1 base, with 12 bases in between. From a lookup of the germline V gene (reference sequence), CDR1 and CDR2 are LNHDA and SQIVND. The immunoSEQ Assay was used to sequence TCRbeta CDR3 regions. After extraction, genomic DNA underwent amplification by bias-controlled multiplex PCR, followed by high-throughput sequencing. Concerning the study's data processing: Collapsing and filtering of sequences were performed to quantify the absolute abundance of each unique TCRbeta CDR3 region. T cell fraction was estimated by normalization of TCRbeta template counts to usable DNA, with usable DNA being measured through amplification of reference genes present in all nucleated cells. Repertoire TCRs were annotated as SARS-CoV-2-specific by exact matching of V gene, CDR3 amino acid sequence and J gene to a known reactive TCR set. The reference SARS-CoV-2 TCR set was derived from MIRA and filtered for enrichment in COVID-19-positive ImmuneCODE repertoires, a step that removed public or cross-reactive TCRs. Based on the MIRA antigens, annotated TCRs were further analysed at the level of specific ORF or position within ORF. Depth was the summed frequency of annotated unique rearrangements, while breadth was defined as annotated unique rearrangements over total unique productive rearrangements. TCR breadth was compared between groups using two-sided Wilcoxon rank-sum tests. TCRdb took over this immuneACCESS table, retaining in-frame rearrangements with V and J assigned. Such tables are incomplete; in checked studies, under half of the missing clones stem from an unresolved V gene, and the remainder is unexplained. V and J calls and clone size are given by that table; D and trimming were obtained from the DNA. Recorded for this sample are 350,000 to 500,000 clones; 90% of them occurred a single time. The ten most abundant clones make up 4.3% of the sample.

What the treatment or condition label conveys for this sample: about 20 received Ad26.COV2.S at low or high dose, single or two shots; several received placebo; per-sample allocation not given. For vaccine and placebo recipients, the sequenced repertoires came from samples collected on day 63 after the first injection. Between 29 July and 7 August 2020, Cohort 1b enrolled approximately 26 adults aged 18-55 years at one site in Boston, USA. As a vaccine, Ad26.COV2.S was a replication-incompetent adenovirus type 26 vector that expressed a prefusion-stabilized SARS-CoV-2 spike protein derived from the original Wuhan strain. General study outcomes and caveats: After vaccination, substantial breadth of spike-specific CD8+ and CD4+ T cell responses was reported. The study lacked the statistical power to compare responses across vaccine doses or regimens. Vaccine and placebo recipients had comparable non-spike TCR breadth, which fits with the vaccine containing only spike. According to the authors, total T cell responses may have been underestimated by the TCR breadth and depth analyses. Compared with placebo recipients, Ad26.COV2.S recipients showed higher spike-specific TCR breadth (P = 0.0014).

Notes on this clone: Its antigen remains undetermined. Per-nucleotide qualities are absent, and no much larger clonotype sits a single base away.

The material was peripheral blood, obtained in a trial of Ad26.COV2.S vaccine versus placebo. The TCR originated in a person aged 18-65 years who received the Ad26.COV2.S COVID-19 vaccine or a placebo. The chain was built from TRBV19 and TRBJ1-1; perhaps TRBD1 is the D gene, with 6 bases matching. The CDR3 amino acid sequence is: CASSITVQGNTEAFF. The sequenced DNA: TGTGCCAGTAGTATCACGGTACAGGGGAACACTGAAGCTTTCTTT.